The T cell receptor (beta chain) described here comes from a study of cytomegalovirus exposure and HLA in healthy donors. A note on this clone: Its antigen is currently unknown.

The PCR contained 60 Vbeta and 13 Jbeta primers. Sequencing was performed with immunoSEQ multiplex PCR; in TCRdb, only in-frame clones are kept and a portion is missing. The sample consists of some 45,000 clones, roughly 76% of them appearing once. Study observations and caveats: Fewer than 200 TCR beta chains were listed as cytomegalovirus-associated. A later analysis found that most CMV-associated TCR beta chains appeared HLA-restricted.

What was sequenced was PBMCs. This sequence was found in a man aged 25 to 40 in good health and CMV-seronegative.

CDR3: CATSRRSTDTGELFF. The CDR3 coding sequence is TGTGCCACCTCCCGGAGATCGACGGACACCGGGGAGCTGTTTTTT. The V and J genes are TRBV10-3 and TRBJ2-2; unclear D gene. V was clipped by 10 bases and J by 3 bases, with 18 bases between them. The CDR3 spans 15 residues. Germline V gene sequence: CDR1 ENHRY, CDR2 SYGVKD.